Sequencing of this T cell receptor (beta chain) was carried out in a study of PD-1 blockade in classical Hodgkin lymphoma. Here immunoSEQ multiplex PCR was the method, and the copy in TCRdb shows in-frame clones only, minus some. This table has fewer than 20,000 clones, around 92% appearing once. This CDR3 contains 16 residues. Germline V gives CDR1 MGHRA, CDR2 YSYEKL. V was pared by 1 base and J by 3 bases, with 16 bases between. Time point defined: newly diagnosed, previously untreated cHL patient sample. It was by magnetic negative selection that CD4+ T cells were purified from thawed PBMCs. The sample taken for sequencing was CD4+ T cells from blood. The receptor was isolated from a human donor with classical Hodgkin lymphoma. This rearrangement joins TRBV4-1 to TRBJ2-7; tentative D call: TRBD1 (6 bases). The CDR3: CASSQGGQYVVYEQYF. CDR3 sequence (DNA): TGCGCCAGCAGCCAAGGTGGACAGTACGTCGTCTACGAGCAGTACTTC.